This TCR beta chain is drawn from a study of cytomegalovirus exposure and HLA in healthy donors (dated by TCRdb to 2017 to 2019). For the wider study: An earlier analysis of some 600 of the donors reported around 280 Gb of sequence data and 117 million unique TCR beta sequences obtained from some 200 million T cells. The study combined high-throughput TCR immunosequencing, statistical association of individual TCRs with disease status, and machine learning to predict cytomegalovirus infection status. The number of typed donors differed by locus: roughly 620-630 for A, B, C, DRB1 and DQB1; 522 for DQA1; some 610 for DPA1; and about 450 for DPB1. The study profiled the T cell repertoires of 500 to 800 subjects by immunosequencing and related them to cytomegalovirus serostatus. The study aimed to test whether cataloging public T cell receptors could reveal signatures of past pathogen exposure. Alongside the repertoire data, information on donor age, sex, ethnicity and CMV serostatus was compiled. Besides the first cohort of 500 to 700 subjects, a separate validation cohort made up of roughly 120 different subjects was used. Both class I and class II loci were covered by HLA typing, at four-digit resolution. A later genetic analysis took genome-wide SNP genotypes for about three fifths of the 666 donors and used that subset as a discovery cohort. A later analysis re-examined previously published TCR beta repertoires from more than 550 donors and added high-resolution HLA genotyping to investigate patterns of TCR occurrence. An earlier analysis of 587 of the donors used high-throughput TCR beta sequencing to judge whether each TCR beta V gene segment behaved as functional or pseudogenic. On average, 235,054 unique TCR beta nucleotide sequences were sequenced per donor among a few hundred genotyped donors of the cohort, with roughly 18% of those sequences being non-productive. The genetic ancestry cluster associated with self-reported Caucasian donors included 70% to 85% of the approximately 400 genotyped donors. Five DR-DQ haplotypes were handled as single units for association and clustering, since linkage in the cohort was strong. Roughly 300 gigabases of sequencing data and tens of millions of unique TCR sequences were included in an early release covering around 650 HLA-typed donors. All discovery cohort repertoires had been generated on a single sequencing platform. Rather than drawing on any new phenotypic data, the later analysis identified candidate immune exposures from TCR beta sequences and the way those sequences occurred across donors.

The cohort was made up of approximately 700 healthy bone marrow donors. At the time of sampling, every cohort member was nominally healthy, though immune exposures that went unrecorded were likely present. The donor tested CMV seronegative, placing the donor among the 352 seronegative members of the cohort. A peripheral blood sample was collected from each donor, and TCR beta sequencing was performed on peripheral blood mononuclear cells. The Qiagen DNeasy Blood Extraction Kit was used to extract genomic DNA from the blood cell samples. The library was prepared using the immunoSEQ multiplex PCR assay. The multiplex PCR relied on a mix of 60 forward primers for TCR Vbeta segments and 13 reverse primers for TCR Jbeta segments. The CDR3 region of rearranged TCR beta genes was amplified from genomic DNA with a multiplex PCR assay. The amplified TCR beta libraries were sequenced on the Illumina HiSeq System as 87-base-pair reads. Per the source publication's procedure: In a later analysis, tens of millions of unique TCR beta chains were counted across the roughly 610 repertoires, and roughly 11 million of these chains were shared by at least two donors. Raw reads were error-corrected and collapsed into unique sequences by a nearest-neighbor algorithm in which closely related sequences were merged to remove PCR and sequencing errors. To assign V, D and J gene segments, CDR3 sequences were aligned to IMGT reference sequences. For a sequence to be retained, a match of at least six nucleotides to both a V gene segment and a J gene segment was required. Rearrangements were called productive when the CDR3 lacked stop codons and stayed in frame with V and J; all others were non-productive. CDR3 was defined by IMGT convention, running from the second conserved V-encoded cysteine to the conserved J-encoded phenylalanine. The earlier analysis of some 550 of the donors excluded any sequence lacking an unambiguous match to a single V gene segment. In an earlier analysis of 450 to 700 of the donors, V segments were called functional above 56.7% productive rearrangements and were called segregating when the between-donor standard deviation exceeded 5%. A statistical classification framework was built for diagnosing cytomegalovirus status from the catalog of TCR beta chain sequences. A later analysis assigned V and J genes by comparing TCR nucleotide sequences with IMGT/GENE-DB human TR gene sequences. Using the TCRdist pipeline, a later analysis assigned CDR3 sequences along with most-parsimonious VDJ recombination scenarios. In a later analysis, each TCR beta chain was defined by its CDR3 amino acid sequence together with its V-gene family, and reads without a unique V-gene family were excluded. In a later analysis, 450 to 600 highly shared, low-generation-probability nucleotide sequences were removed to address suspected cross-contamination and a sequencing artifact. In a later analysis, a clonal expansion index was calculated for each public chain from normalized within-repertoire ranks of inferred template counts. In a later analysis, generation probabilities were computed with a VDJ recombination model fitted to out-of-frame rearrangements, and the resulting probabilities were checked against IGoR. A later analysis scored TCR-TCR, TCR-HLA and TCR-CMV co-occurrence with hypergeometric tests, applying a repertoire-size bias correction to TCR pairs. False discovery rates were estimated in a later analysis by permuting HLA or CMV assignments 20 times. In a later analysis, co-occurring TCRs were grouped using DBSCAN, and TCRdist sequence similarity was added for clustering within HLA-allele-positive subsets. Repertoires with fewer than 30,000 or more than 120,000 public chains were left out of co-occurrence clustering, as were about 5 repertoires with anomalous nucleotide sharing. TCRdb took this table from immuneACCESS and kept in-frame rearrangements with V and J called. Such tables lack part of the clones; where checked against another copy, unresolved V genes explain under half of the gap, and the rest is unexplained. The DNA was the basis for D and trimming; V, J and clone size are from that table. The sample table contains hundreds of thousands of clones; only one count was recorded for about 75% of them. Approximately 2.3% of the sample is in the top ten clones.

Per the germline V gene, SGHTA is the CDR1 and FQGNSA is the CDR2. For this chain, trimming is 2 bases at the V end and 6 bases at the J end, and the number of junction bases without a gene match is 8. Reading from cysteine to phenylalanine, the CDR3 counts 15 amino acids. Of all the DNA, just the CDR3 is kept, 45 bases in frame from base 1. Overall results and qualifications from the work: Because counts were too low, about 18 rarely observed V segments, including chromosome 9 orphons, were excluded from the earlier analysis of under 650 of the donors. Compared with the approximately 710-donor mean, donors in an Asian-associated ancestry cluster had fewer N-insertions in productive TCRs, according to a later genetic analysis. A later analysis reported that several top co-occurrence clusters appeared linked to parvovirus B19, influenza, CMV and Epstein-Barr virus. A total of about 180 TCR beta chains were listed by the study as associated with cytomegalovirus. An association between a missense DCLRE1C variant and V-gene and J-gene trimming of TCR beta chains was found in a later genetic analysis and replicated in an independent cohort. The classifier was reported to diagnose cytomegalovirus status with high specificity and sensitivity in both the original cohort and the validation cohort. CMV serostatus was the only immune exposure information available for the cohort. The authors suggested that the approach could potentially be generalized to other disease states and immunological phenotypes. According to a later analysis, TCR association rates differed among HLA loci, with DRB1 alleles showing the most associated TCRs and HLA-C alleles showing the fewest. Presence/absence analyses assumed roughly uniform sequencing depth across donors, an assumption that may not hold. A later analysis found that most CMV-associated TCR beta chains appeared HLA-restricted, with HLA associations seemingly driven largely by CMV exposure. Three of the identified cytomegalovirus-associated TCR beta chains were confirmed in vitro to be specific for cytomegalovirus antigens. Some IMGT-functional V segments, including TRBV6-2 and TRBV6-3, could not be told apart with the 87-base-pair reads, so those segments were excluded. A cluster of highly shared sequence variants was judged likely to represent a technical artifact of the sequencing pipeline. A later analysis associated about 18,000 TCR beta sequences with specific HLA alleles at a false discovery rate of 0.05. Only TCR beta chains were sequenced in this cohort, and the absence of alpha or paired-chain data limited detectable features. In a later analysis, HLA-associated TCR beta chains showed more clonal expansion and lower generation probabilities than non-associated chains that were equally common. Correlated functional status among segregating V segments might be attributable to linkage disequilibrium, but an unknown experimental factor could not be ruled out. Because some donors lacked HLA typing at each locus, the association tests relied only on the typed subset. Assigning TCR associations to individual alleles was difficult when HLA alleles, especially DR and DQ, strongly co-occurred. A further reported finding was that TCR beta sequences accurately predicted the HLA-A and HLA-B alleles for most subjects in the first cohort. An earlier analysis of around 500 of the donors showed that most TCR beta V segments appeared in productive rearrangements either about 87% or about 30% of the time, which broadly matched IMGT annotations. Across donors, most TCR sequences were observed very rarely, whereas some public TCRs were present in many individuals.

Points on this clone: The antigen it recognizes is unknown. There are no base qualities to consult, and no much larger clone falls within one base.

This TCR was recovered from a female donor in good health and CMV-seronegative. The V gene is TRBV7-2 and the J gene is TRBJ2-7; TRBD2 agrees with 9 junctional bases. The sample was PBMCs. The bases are TGTGCCAGCAGCTTACCGGCTAGCGGGACCCCCGAGCAGTACTTC. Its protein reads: CASSLPASGTPEQYF.